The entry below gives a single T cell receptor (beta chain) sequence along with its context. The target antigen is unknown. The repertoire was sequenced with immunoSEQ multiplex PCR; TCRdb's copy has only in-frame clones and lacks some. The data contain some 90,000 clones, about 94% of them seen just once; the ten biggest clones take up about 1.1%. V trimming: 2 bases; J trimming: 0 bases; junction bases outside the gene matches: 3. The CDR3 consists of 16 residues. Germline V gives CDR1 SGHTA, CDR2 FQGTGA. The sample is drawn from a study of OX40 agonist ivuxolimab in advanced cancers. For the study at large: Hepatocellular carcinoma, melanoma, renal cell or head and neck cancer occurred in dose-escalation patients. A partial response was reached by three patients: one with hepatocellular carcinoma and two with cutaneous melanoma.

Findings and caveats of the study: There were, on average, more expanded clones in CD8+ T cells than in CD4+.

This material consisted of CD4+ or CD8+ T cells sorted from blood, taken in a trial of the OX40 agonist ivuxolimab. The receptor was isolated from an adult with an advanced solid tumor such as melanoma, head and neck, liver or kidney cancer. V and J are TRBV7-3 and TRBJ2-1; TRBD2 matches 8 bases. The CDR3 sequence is CASSLGLATSYNEQFF. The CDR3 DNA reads TGTGCCAGCAGCTTAGGACTAGCTACCTCCTACAATGAGCAGTTCTTC.